This T cell receptor (beta chain) was recorded in a study of T cells in Graves' hyperthyroidism and ophthalmopathy. Study-level information: Once the initial diagnosis was made, peripheral blood was obtained before any treatment.

Amplification targeted TCR beta CDR3 regions from RNA transcripts. The HTBI primer set drove a first-round RT-PCR of the TCR CDR3. TCRdb redid the calling of the multiplex PCR reads with MiXCR, one entry per CDR3 protein. In the table there are some 490,000 distinct CDR3 sequences, roughly 16% of which are singletons. This clonotype was picked up one time. V shed 6 bases and J shed 9 bases, with 24 bases lying between them. The germline gives CDR1 LNHDA, CDR2 SQIVND (reference sequence). CDR3 length: 16 amino acids. Used for diagnoses were clinical symptoms, serum thyroxine and TRAb, thyroid ultrasound and orbital computed tomography.

The sample was blood. This sequence originates from a woman in her thirties with Graves' ophthalmopathy. This chain joins TRBV19 and TRBJ2-1; D tentatively reads TRBD1 or TRBD2 (5 bases each). The CDR3 DNA reads TGTGCCAGTAGACCCCCGCCCGGGACCAGTACAATTGAGCAGTTCTTC. Its protein product is CASRPPPGTSTIEQFF.